The 5 T cell receptor beta chains given below trace back to one sample, sequenced in a study of CD8+ T cells in alopecia areata (dated by TCRdb to the late 2010s). The time point label of this sample denotes: more than 3 weeks on oral tofacitinib. Read against the paper, the sample's treatment or condition label means: oral pan-JAK inhibitor, 5-10 mg twice daily. The protocol used for the library was the immunoSEQ multiplex PCR assay. RNA was extracted from all samples and reverse transcribed into cDNA, which served as template for TCR sequencing. The clones in this table, taken by TCRdb from immuneACCESS, are in-frame only. Not every clone is retained; where verified, under half of the shortfall comes from an unresolved V gene, and the cause of the rest is unknown. For this sample there are some 120,000 clones; about 59% appear just once. The ten largest clonotypes hold around 5.7% of the sample.

The sample in question was CD4+ T cells sorted from blood, obtained at week 4, from a patient treated with tofacitinib. Every receptor here comes from a human donor with alopecia areata.

To note about this clone: The same CDR3 also results from other DNA sequences found in this sample. The V call is TRBV29-1, the J call TRBJ2-2; D uncertain. CDR3 size: 13 residues. Germline loops: CDR1 SQVTM, CDR2 ANQGSEA. V was pared by 3 bases and J by 1 base, with 6 bases between. CDR3 sequence reads: CSVDGRNTGELFF. The DNA of the CDR3 is TGCAGCGTTGACGGACGGAACACCGGGGAGCTGTTTTTT.

Only a few counts were recorded for this clone. V usage is TRBV7-2 and J usage is TRBJ2-2; maybe TRBD2 (5 bases). The CDR3 is 12 amino acids. With 5 bases removed from V and 6 bases from J, the gap between germline ends came to 7 bases. Germline values: CDR1 SGHTA, CDR2 FQGNSA. CDR3 in DNA: TGTGCCAGCAGCGAACTAGCCGGGGAGCTGTTTTTT. It encodes CASSELAGELFF.

The chain uses TRBV10-3 and TRBJ2-6, with D uncertain. V lost 6 bases, J lost 4 bases, and 7 bases lay in between. The CDR3 consists of 13 residues. Germline loops: CDR1 ENHRY, CDR2 SYGVKD. This chain's CDR3 is CAIRQNGANVLTF. CDR3 DNA: TGTGCCATCAGACAGAACGGGGCCAACGTCCTGACTTTC.

V is TRBV7-2 and J is TRBJ2-7; either TRBD1 or TRBD2 may fit D (5 bases each). Trimming stripped 3 bases from V and 4 bases from J, with 16 bases between. Germline CDR1 is SGHTA and CDR2 is FQGNSA. The CDR3 has 15 residues. In nucleotides, the CDR3 is TGTGCCAGCAGCTTTCCCCAGGGCCCGGGGTACGAGCAGTACTTC. Its translation is CASSFPQGPGYEQYF.

This clone was observed a handful of times. The V gene is TRBV30, the J gene TRBJ2-3, with D hard to call. The germline V and J ends were trimmed by 1 base and 9 bases, with 8 bases remaining between them. CDR3 length equals 11 residues. Germline-derived CDR1 and CDR2 are GTSNPN and SVGIG (reference sequence). The DNA of the CDR3 is TGTGCCTGGAGTGGGTTAGGAACGCAGTATTTT. This encodes CAWSGLGTQYF.